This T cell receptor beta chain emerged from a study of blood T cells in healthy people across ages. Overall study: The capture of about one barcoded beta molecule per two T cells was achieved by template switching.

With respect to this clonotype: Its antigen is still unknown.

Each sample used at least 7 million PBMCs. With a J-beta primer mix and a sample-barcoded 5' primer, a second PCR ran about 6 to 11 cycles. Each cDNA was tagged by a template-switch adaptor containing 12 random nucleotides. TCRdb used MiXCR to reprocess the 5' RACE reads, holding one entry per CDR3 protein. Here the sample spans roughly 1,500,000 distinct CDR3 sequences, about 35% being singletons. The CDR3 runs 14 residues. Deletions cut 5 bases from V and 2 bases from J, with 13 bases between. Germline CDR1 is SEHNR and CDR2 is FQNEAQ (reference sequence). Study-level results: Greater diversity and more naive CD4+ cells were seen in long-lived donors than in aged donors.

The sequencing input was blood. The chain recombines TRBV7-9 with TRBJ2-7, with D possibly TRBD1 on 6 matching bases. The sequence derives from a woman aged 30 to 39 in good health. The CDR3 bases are TGTGCCAGCAGCAACGAGGACAGACCCTACGAGCAGTACTTC. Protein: CASSNEDRPYEQYF.